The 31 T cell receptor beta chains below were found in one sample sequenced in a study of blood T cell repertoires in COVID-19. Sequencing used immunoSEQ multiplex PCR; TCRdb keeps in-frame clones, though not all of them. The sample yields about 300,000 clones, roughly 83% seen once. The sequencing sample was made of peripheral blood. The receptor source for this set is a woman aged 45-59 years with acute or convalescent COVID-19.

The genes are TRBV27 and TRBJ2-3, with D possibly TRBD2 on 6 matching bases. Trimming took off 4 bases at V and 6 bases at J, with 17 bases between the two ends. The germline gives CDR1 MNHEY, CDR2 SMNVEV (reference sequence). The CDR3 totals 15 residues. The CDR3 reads CASSSRDPRGDTQYF. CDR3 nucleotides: TGTGCCAGCAGTTCAAGGGACCCCCGGGGGGATACGCAGTATTTT.

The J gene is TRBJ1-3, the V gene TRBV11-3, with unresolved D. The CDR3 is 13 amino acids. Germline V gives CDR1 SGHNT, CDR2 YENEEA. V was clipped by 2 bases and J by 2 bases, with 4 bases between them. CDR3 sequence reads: CASSLRAGNTIYF. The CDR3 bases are TGTGCCAGCAGCTTAAGAGCTGGAAACACCATATATTTT. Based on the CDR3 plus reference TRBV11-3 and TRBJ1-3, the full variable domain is EAGVVQSPRYKIIEKKQPVAFWCNPISGHNTLYWYLQNLGQGPELLIRYENEEAVDDSQLPKDRFSAERLKGVDSTLKIQPAELGDSAVYLCASSLRAGNTIYFGEGSWLTVV.

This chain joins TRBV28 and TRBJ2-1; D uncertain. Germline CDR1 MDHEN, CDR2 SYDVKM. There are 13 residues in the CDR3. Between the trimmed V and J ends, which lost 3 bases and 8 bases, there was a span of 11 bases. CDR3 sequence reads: CASSFLSRYEQFF. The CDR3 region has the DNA TGTGCCAGCAGTTTTCTTTCTAGATATGAGCAGTTCTTC.

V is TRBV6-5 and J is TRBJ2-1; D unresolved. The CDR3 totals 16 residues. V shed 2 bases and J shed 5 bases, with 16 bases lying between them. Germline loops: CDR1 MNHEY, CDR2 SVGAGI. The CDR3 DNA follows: TGTGCCAGCAGTTACACGATCAGTTTGTCCCACAATGAGCAGTTCTTC. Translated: CASSYTISLSHNEQFF.

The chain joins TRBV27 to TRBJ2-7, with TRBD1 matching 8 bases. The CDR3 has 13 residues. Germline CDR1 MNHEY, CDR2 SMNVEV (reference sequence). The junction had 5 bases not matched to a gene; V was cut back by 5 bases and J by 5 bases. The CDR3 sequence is CASSLDRANEQYF. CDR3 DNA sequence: TGTGCCAGCAGTCTGGACAGGGCCAACGAGCAGTACTTC.

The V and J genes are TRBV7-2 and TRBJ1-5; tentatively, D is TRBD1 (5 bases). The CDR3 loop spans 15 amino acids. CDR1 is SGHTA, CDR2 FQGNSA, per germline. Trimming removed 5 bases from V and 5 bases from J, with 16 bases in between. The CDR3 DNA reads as TGTGCCAGCAGCCCCGAGACAGCATTTTATCAGCCCCAGCATTTT. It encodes CASSPETAFYQPQHF.

The CDR3 is CASSDRNRGEKLFF. CDR3 nucleotides: TGTGCCAGCAGCGACCGCAACAGGGGGGAAAAACTGTTTTTT. The V call is TRBV11-1, the J call TRBJ1-4; 8 bases agree with TRBD1. CDR1 and CDR2 (germline): SGHAT, FQDESV (reference sequence). Trimming at V came to 5 bases and at J to 8 bases, leaving 7 bases not matched to a gene. This CDR3 contains 14 residues.

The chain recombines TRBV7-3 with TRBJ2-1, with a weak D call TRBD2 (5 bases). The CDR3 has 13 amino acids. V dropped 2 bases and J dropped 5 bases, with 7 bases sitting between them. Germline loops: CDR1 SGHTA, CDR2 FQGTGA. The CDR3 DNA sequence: TGTGCCAGCAGCTTAGTCGGGGACAATGAGCAGTTCTTC. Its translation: CASSLVGDNEQFF.

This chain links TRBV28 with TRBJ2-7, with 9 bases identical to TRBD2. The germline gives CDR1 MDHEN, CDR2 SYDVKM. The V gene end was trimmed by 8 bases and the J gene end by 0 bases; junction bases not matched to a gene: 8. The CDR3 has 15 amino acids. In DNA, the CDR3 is TGTGCCAGCCAGGGGGGTAGCGGGAGCTCCTACGAGCAGTACTTC. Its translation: CASQGGSGSSYEQYF.

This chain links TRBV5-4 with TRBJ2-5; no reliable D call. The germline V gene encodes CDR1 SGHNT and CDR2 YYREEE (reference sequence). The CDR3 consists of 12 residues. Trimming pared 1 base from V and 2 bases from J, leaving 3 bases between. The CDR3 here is CASSLPQETQYF. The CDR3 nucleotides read TGTGCCAGCAGCTTGCCGCAAGAGACCCAGTACTTC.

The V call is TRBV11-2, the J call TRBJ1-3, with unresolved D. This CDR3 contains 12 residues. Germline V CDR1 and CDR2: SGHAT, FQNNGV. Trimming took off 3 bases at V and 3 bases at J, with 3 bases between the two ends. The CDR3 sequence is CASSFSGNTIYF. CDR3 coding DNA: TGTGCCAGCAGCTTCAGTGGAAACACCATATATTTT.

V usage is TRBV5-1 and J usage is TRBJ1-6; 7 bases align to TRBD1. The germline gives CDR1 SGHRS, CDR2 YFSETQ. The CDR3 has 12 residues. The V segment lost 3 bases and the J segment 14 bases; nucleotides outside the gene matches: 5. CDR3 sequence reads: CASSSEGATLHF. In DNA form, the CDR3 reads TGCGCCAGCAGCTCCGAGGGGGCGACCCTCCACTTT.

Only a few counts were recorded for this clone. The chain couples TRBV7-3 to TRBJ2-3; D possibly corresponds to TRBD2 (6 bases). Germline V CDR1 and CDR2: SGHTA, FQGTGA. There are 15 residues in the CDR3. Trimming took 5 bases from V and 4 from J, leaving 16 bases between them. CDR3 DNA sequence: TGTGCCAGCAGCCCCAGTCGGGAGCTGTCAGATACGCAGTATTTT. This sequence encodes CASSPSRELSDTQYF.

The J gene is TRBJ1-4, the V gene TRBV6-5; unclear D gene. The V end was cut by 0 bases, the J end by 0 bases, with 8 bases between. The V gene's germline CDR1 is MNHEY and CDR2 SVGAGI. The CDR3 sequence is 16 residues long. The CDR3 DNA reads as TGTGCCAGCAGTTACTCTGGGAGTGCAACTAATGAAAAACTGTTTTTT. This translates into CASSYSGSATNEKLFF.

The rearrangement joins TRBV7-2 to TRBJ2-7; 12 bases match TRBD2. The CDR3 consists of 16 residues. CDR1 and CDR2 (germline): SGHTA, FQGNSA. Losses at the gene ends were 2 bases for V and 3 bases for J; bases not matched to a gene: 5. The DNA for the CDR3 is TGTGCCAGCAGCTTATGGGGGACTAGCGGGTTCTACGAGCAGTACTTC. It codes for CASSLWGTSGFYEQYF.

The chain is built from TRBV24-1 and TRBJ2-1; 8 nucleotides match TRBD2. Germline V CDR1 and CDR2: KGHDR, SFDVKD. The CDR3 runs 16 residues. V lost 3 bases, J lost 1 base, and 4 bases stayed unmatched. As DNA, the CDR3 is TGTGCCACCAGTGATCCGGGGGGGGAATCCTACAATGAGCAGTTCTTC. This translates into CATSDPGGESYNEQFF.

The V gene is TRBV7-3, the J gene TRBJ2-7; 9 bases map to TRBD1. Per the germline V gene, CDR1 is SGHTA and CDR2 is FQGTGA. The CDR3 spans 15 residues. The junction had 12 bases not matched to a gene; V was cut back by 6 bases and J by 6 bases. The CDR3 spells CASRLEGATGGEQYF. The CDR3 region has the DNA TGTGCCAGCAGACTGGAGGGGGCGACAGGGGGCGAGCAGTACTTC.

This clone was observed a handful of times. CDR3 region: CASSEETGDDSYTF. CDR3 DNA: TGTGCCAGCAGTGAAGAGACAGGGGACGATAGCTACACCTTC. The chain links TRBV2 to TRBJ1-2, with 8 bases matching TRBD1. This CDR3 has 14 amino acids. Trimming cost V 1 base and J 9 bases; bases outside gene matches: 7. The germline V gene has CDR1 SNHLY and CDR2 FYNNEI.

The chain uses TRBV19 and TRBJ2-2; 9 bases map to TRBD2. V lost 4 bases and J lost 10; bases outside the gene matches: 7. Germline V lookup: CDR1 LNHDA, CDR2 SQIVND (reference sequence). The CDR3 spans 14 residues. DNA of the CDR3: TGTGCCAGTAGTAACTTAGCGGGAGTCGCGGAGCTGTTTTTT. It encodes CASSNLAGVAELFF.

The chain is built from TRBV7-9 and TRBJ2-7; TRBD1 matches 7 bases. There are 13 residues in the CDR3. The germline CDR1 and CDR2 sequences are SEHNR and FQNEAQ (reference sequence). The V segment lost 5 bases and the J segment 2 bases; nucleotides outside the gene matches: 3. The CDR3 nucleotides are TGTGCCAGCAGCCAGGGACAGCCCTACGAGCAGTACTTC. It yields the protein CASSQGQPYEQYF.

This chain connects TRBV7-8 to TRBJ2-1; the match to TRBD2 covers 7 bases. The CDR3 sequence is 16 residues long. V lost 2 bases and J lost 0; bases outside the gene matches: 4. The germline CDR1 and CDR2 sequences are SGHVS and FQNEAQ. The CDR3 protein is CASSLLRGSSYNEQFF. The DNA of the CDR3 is TGTGCCAGCAGCTTATTGCGGGGGAGCTCCTACAATGAGCAGTTCTTC.

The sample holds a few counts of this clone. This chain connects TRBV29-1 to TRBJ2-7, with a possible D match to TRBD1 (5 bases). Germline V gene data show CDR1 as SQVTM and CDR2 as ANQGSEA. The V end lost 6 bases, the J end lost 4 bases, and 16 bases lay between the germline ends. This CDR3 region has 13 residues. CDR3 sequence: CSVRQGAGYEQYF. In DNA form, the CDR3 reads TGCAGCGTGAGGCAAGGGGCTGGATACGAGCAGTACTTC.

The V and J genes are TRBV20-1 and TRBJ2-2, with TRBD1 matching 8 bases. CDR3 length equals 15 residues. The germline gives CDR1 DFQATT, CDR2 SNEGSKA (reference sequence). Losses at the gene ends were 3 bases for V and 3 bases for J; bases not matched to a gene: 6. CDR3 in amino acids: CSASDGTGDTGELFF. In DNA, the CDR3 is TGCAGTGCTAGTGACGGGACAGGCGACACCGGGGAGCTGTTTTTT.

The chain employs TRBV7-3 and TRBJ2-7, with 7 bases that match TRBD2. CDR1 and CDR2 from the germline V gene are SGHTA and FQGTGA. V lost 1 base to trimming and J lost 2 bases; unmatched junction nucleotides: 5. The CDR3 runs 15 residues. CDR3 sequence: CASSLIPSGPYEQYF. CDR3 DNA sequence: TGTGCCAGCAGCTTAATCCCTAGCGGCCCCTACGAGCAGTACTTC.

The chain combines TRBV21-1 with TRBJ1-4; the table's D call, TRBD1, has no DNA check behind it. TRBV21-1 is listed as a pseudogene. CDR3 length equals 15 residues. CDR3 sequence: CASSNTVQGKGKLFF. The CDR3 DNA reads TGTGCCAGCAGCAACACCGTGCAGGGGAAAGGAAAACTGTTTTTT.

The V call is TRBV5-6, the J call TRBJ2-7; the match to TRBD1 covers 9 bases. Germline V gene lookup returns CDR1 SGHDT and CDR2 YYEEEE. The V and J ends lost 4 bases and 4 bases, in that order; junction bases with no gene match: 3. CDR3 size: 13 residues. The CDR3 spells CASSADRGYEQYF. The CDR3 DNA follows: TGTGCCAGCAGCGCGGACAGGGGATACGAGCAGTACTTC.

The CDR3 loop reads CASSPSGTPYEQYF. CDR3 nucleotide sequence: TGTGCCAGTTCCCCCTCGGGGACTCCTTACGAGCAGTACTTC. This sequence joins TRBV6-6 and TRBJ2-7; D is possibly TRBD2 (6 bases). The CDR3 has 14 amino acids. V was shortened by 9 bases and J by 4 bases, with 19 bases between the two germline ends. Germline V CDR1 and CDR2: MNHNY, SVGAGI (reference sequence).

CDR3 in amino acids: CASSINSRSSYEQYF. As DNA, the CDR3 is TGTGCCAGTAGTATTAATTCCCGCAGCTCCTACGAGCAGTACTTC. This sequence joins TRBV19 and TRBJ2-7; no clear D. Looked up from germline, CDR1 is LNHDA and CDR2 is SQIVND (reference sequence). Trimming cost V 3 bases and J 0 bases, with 12 bases left between them. The CDR3 contains 15 residues.

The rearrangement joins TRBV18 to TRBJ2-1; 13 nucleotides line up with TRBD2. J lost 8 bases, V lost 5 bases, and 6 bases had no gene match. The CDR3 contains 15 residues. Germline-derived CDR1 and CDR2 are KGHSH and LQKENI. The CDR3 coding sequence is TGTGCCAGCTCAGGCGGACTAGCGGGAGACTATGAGCAGTTCTTC. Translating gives CASSGGLAGDYEQFF.

The CDR3 DNA reads as TGCGCCAGCAGACCGACAGGGTTGAGCACTGAAGCTTTCTTT. Translating gives CASRPTGLSTEAFF. This sequence joins TRBV4-1 and TRBJ1-1; 7 nucleotides align to TRBD1. The CDR3 spans 14 residues. Per germline, CDR1 MGHRA and CDR2 YSYEKL. Trimming took 6 bases from V and 4 from J; bases not matched to a gene: 8.

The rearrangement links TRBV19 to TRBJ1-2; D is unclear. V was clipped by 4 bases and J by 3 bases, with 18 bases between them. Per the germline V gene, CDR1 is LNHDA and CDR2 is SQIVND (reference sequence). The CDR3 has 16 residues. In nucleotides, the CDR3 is TGTGCCAGTAGTACTTCGACTCAGAGAGCCGACTATGGCTACACCTTC. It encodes CASSTSTQRADYGYTF.